This record looks at one TCR beta chain sequence and its context. Profiling relied on immunoSEQ multiplex PCR, and the TCRdb table lists in-frame clones only, not all of them. The sample holds under 2.5 million clones, about nine tenths seen once. This record belongs to a study of shared clonotypes between healthy human individuals. This CDR3 spans 14 amino acids. Looked up from germline, CDR1 is SGHDN and CDR2 is FVKESK. V was trimmed by 0 bases and J by 4 bases, leaving 7 bases between them. The sequence was collected from a man younger than 35 in good health. Some clones in this sample may be carry-over from other donors' samples. The gene calls are TRBV14 and TRBJ1-5, with D hard to call. Sequencing was done on a sample of naive CD4+ T cells from PBMCs. Sample subset: CD45RA+ positively selected. In nucleotides, the CDR3 is TGTGCCAGCAGCCAAGATAACGGGAATCAGCCCCAGCATTTT. This sequence encodes CASSQDNGNQPQHF. Full variable domain (rest looked up from reference TRBV14 and TRBJ1-5): EAGVTQFPSHSVIEKGQTVTLRCDPISGHDNLYWYRRVMGKEIKFLLHFVKESKQDESGMPNNRFLAERTGGTYSTLKVQPAELEDSGVYFCASSQDNGNQPQHFGDGTRLSIL.